The clone carrying this T cell receptor beta chain has just a few counts. Its antigen is currently unknown. This entry comes from a study of T cell clonotyping in hematopoietic cell transplantation. Study-level results: Few recipient clonotypes overlapped donors; over 97% were de novo at given depth. Higher Inverse Simpson Index values in graft donor and pretransplant recipient predicted broader posttransplant TCR diversity. Without cell sorting, CD4 versus CD8 contributions remain unresolved.

Some clones are missing from TCRdb's copy, which holds only in-frame ones; the method was immunoSEQ multiplex PCR. Here the sample spans roughly 4,500 clones, roughly 20% being singletons. The CDR3 contains 18 residues. With V trimmed by 0 bases and J by 2 bases, 9 bases remained unmatched. Germline V gives CDR1 SGHDN, CDR2 FVKESK. This rearrangement joins TRBV14 to TRBJ2-3; TRBD1 matches 9 bases. The receptor comes from a young adult male patient who had an allogeneic stem cell transplant, so the T cells may come from the graft donor. Some clones in this sample may be carry-over from other donors' samples. Sample: PBMCs, taken 180 days after allogeneic stem cell transplant. For the CDR3, the DNA is TGTGCCAGCAGCCAAGATCTTGAGACAGGGGGGGTCACAGATACGCAGTATTTT. Translation gives CASSQDLETGGVTDTQYF. Filled out from reference TRBV14 and TRBJ2-3, the complete variable domain reads EAGVTQFPSHSVIEKGQTVTLRCDPISGHDNLYWYRRVMGKEIKFLLHFVKESKQDESGMPNNRFLAERTGGTYSTLKVQPAELEDSGVYFCASSQDLETGGVTDTQYFGPGTRLTVL.